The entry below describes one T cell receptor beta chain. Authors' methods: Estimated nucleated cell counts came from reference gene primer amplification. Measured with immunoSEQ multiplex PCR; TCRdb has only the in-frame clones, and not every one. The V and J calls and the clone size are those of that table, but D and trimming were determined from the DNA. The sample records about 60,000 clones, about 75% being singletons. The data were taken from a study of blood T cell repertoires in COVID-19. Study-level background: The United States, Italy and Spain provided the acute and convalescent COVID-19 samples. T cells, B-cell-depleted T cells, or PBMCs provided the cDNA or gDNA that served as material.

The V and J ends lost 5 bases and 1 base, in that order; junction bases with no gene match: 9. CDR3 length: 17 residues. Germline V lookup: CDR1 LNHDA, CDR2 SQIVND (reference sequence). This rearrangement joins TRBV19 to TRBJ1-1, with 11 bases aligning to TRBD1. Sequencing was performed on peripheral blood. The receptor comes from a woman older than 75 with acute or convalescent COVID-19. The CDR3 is CASSPNRDRGRNTEAFF. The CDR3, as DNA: TGTGCCAGTAGTCCAAACCGGGACAGGGGGAGGAACACTGAAGCTTTCTTT.